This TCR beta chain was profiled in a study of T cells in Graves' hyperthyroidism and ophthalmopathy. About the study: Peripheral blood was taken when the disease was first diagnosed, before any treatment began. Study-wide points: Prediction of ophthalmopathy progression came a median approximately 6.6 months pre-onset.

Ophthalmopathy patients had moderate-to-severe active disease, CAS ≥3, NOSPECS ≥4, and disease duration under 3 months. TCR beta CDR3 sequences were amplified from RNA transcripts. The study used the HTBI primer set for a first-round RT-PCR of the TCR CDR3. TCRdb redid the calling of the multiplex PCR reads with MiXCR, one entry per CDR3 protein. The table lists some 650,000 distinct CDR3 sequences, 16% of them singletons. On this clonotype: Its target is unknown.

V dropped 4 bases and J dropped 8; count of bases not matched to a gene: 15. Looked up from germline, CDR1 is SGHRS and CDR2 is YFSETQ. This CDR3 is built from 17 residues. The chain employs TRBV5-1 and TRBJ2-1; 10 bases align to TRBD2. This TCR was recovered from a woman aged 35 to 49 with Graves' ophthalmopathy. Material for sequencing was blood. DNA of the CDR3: TGCGCCAGCAGCCCCACGCCTAGCGGGAGCAAACAGGATGAGCAGTTCTTC. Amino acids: CASSPTPSGSKQDEQFF. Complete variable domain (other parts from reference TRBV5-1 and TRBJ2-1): KAGVTQTPRYLIKTRGQQVTLSCSPISGHRSVSWYQQTPGQGLQFLFEYFSETQRNKGNFPGRFSGRQFSNSRSEMNVSTLELGDSALYLCASSPTPSGSKQDEQFFGPGTRLTVL.